A selection of T cell receptor beta chains follows, all from one sample in a study of cytomegalovirus exposure and HLA in healthy donors. Assay used: immunoSEQ multiplex PCR; TCRdb lists only in-frame clones, some missing. The data show some 180,000 clones, with less than 90% seen just once and less than 1.5% held by the top ten. Sample: PBMCs. These receptors came from a girl aged 10 to 17 in good health and CMV-seropositive. The CDR3 runs from the conserved cysteine through the conserved F or W. The order of the fields is J gene, clone size, D gene, V gene, CDR3 DNA, CDR3 protein. A D gene is named only where the DNA matches it firmly. For some rows the clone size is stated as once, few or many, or as a class when expanded; others skip it.

>TRBJ1-1|-|-|TRBV11-3
TGTGCCAGCAGCCCGGGGGGGGCGGCGACTGAAGCTTTCTTT
CASSPGGAATEAFF
>TRBJ2-3|-|-|TRBV6-5
TGTGCCACCAGCGGTAGCACAGATACGCAGTATTTT
CATSGSTDTQYF
>TRBJ1-1|-|-|TRBV19
TGTGCCAGTAGTAACGGTCTTGAAGCTTTCTTT
CASSNGLEAFF
>TRBJ2-3|-|-|TRBV7-2
TGTGCCAGCAGCCCTCAAGAGCGCCGTACGCAGTATTTT
CASSPQERRTQYF
>TRBJ2-3|-|TRBD2|TRBV7-9
TGTGCCAGCAGCCCCCGGACTAGCGGGGATCGCACAGATACGCAGTATTTT
CASSPRTSGDRTDTQYF
>TRBJ2-1|-|TRBD2|TRBV7-9
TGTGCCAGCAGCCCCGGGACTAGCGGCTCCTACAATGAGCAGTTCTTC
CASSPGTSGSYNEQFF
>TRBJ2-6|-|-|TRBV4-2
TGTGCCAGCAGCCCACAGCTCTCGGCCAACGTCCTGACTTTC
CASSPQLSANVLTF
>TRBJ2-7|-|TRBD1|TRBV5-8
TGTGCCAGCAGCTTGGGGGTTAAGGGGGCCCACGAGCAGTACTTC
CASSLGVKGAHEQYF
>TRBJ1-4|few|TRBD1|TRBV2
TGTGCCAGCAGTTCGGACAGGGGCCGGGAAAAACTGTTTTTT
CASSSDRGREKLFF
>TRBJ1-1|-|-|TRBV11-2
TGTGCCAGCAGCCCCCAATCCGTCAGATACACTGAAGCTTTCTTT
CASSPQSVRYTEAFF
>TRBJ1-2|-|TRBD1|TRBV7-9
TGTGCCAGCAGCTTAGGGACAGGGAACTATGGCTATACCTTC
CASSLGTGNYGYTF
>TRBJ2-3|-|-|TRBV18
TGTGCCAGCTCACGCCGCGAGAGCACAGATACGCAGTATTTT
CASSRRESTDTQYF
>TRBJ1-1|-|-|TRBV6-6
TGTGCCACCGCCCGGGGCAGGGAGGTTATGAACACTGAAGCTTTCTTT
CATARGREVMNTEAFF
>TRBJ2-7|-|-|TRBV6-1
TGTGCCAGCAGTGAATCGAGCTACGAGCAGTACTTC
CASSESSYEQYF
>TRBJ2-5|-|TRBD2|TRBV13
TGTGCCAGCAGCTTAGCTAGCGGGCTTACTGTTGAAGAGACCCAGTACTTC
CASSLASGLTVEETQYF
>TRBJ2-5|-|TRBD1|TRBV5-6
TGTGCCAGCACCTACGACAGGGGAGGAGAGACCCAGTACTTC
CASTYDRGGETQYF
>TRBJ2-7|-|-|TRBV6-6
TGTGCCAGCAGTACCCTCGCAGGGGAGCAGTACTTC
CASSTLAGEQYF
>TRBJ2-5|few|TRBD2|TRBV4-2
TGTGCCAGCAGCCCCCGGACTAGCGGGAGTTTGGAGACCCAGTACTTC
CASSPRTSGSLETQYF
>TRBJ2-1|-|TRBD2|TRBV25-1
TGTGCCAGCAGTGCATCCGGGGGGTACAATGAGCAGTTCTTC
CASSASGGYNEQFF
>TRBJ2-7|-|TRBD2|TRBV7-9
TGTGCCAGCAGCTTAGCGGGACGGCGGGAGGCACATCGCGAGCAGTACTTC
CASSLAGRREAHREQYF
>TRBJ2-5|-|-|TRBV7-7
TGTGCCAGCAGCCCCCAGGGGATTCTTGAGACCCAGTACTTC
CASSPQGILETQYF
>TRBJ2-1|few|TRBD2|TRBV5-1
TGCGCCTCGACTAGCGGGGGGGGTTCGGGGGAGCAGTTCTTC
CASTSGGGSGEQFF
>TRBJ2-7|-|TRBD2|TRBV7-2
TGTGCCAGCAGCTTGGCTACCGGGACTAGCGGGCGAGAGCAGTACTTC
CASSLATGTSGREQYF
>TRBJ2-3|-|-|TRBV5-4
TGTGCCAGCAGCTCGGGACTCGGCACAGATACGCAGTATTTT
CASSSGLGTDTQYF
>TRBJ2-1|-|-|TRBV5-4
TGTGCCAGCAGCGCTGACTCTGTCTACAATGAGCAGTTCTTC
CASSADSVYNEQFF
>TRBJ2-5|-|-|TRBV27
TGTGCCAGCAGTTTCCTACAGCCACATACCGTAGTATACGGAGAGACCCAGTACTTC
CASSFLQPHTVVYGETQYF
>TRBJ1-1|once|TRBD1|TRBV7-9
TGTGCCAGCAGTACAGGGGGAACTGAAGCTTTCTTT
CASSTGGTEAFF
>TRBJ2-7|-|TRBD1|TRBV5-1
TGCGCCAGCAGGACAGGGGGAACCTACGAGCAGTACTTC
CASRTGGTYEQYF
>TRBJ2-1|-|TRBD2|TRBV25-1
TGTGCCAGCAGTGAATTAGGGAGGGCCTACTACAATGAGCAGTTCTTC
CASSELGRAYYNEQFF
>TRBJ2-7|few|TRBD2|TRBV5-6
TGTGCCAGCAGCTCGGGACTAGTACCCTACGAGCAGTACTTC
CASSSGLVPYEQYF
>TRBJ1-2|-|TRBD1|TRBV30
TGTGCCTGGAGTGCAGGGGGGCACTATGGCTACACCTTC
CAWSAGGHYGYTF
>TRBJ1-1|-|-|TRBV6-1
TGTGCCAGCAGCCCTCGGAGAGTGGACACTGAAGCTTTCTTT
CASSPRRVDTEAFF
>TRBJ1-5|-|-|TRBV25-1
TGTGCCAGCAGTGAGAACAGGGACGGACAGCCCCAGCATTTT
CASSENRDGQPQHF
>TRBJ2-7|-|-|TRBV5-6
TGTGCCAGCAGCTTGGGGGACAGCGGGGAGCAGTACTTC
CASSLGDSGEQYF
>TRBJ2-7|-|-|TRBV27
TGTGCCAGCAGCTCCCCCTCCTACGAGCAGTACTTC
CASSSPSYEQYF
>TRBJ1-3|-|-|TRBV19
TGTGCCAGTACCGATTTAGCCCTTGACTCTGGAAACACCATATATTTT
CASTDLALDSGNTIYF
>TRBJ2-5|-|-|TRBV5-1
TGCGCCAGCAGCATACAGGGTCAGACTCAAGAGACCCAGTACTTC
CASSIQGQTQETQYF